These T cell receptor beta chains were read from a single sample in a study of cytomegalovirus exposure and HLA in healthy donors. Method: immunoSEQ multiplex PCR; TCRdb's copy keeps in-frame clones and lacks some. Of about 89,000 clones in the sample, about 89% were seen once. Material for sequencing was PBMCs. The receptors derive from a man in his thirties or forties in good health and CMV-seropositive. Each CDR3 is given with its conserved first and last residue. The D gene is left open where the match is weak. The size entry is marked missing in some rows and otherwise reads once, few, many or a size class.

V	D	J	size	CDR3	DNA
TRBV27	.	TRBJ2-7	.	CASTPSTGYEQYF	TGTGCCAGCACACCATCGACTGGCTACGAGCAGTACTTC
TRBV5-1	TRBD1	TRBJ2-7	.	CASSSGQAPSYEQYF	TGCGCCAGCAGCTCCGGACAGGCGCCCTCCTACGAGCAGTACTTC
TRBV2	TRBD2	TRBJ2-1	.	CASRPSGNNEQFF	TGTGCCAGCCGGCCTAGCGGGAACAATGAGCAGTTCTTC
TRBV19	TRBD2	TRBJ2-1	.	CASSRTSGFYNEQFF	TGTGCCAGTAGTAGGACTAGCGGATTCTACAATGAGCAGTTCTTC
TRBV4-1	.	TRBJ2-7	.	CASSQLRLSGSSSYEQYF	TGCGCCAGCAGCCAATTGCGGTTGTCAGGGTCCAGCTCCTACGAGCAGTACTTC
TRBV28	TRBD2	TRBJ2-1	.	CASSRGLAGLHNEQFF	TGTGCCAGCAGTAGGGGACTAGCGGGGCTACACAATGAGCAGTTCTTC
TRBV9	TRBD2	TRBJ2-7	.	CASSVGVLAGPYEQYF	TGTGCCAGCAGCGTAGGCGTACTAGCGGGACCCTACGAGCAGTACTTC
TRBV2	TRBD1	TRBJ1-3	.	CASSRGQGGNTIYF	TGTGCCAGCAGTAGAGGACAGGGAGGAAACACCATATATTTT
TRBV6-1	TRBD1	TRBJ1-5	.	CASSEVRQGNGQPQHF	TGTGCCAGCAGTGAAGTGCGACAGGGGAATGGTCAGCCCCAGCATTTT
TRBV11-2	.	TRBJ2-3	.	CATGRGSTDTQYF	TGTGCCACCGGACGGGGGAGCACAGATACGCAGTATTTT
TRBV6-5	.	TRBJ2-5	.	CASSYAAGNQETQYF	TGTGCCAGCAGTTACGCGGCAGGGAACCAAGAGACCCAGTACTTC
TRBV27	TRBD2	TRBJ2-3	once	CASSILAGGTSTDTQYF	TGTGCCAGCAGTATCCTAGCGGGAGGGACTAGCACAGATACGCAGTATTTT
TRBV29-1	TRBD1	TRBJ1-2	.	CSVWGRQGRVYGYTF	TGCAGCGTTTGGGGGCGACAGGGCCGGGTCTATGGCTACACCTTC
TRBV7-2	TRBD1	TRBJ1-5	.	CASSLVGTGYQPQHF	TGTGCCAGCAGCTTAGTTGGGACAGGTTATCAGCCCCAGCATTTT
TRBV5-6	.	TRBJ2-7	.	CASSLVSGAPYEQYF	TGTGCCAGCAGCTTGGTCAGCGGAGCCCCCTACGAGCAGTACTTC
TRBV7-9	TRBD1	TRBJ2-1	once	CASSLRDRGVHEQFF	TGTGCCAGCAGCTTAAGGGACAGGGGTGTGCATGAGCAGTTCTTC
TRBV6-4	.	TRBJ1-2	.	CASRMTEAYGYTF	TGTGCCAGCAGGATGACAGAAGCTTATGGCTACACCTTC
TRBV7-9	.	TRBJ1-4	.	CASSLVGNPNEKLFF	TGTGCCAGCAGCTTAGTCGGGAATCCAAATGAAAAACTGTTTTTT
TRBV14	.	TRBJ2-7	.	CASSQGLRRGFSYEQYF	TGTGCCAGCAGCCAGGGCTTGCGTAGGGGGTTCTCCTACGAGCAGTACTTC
TRBV9	TRBD2	TRBJ2-5	.	CASSDGLAGGRSETQYF	TGTGCCAGCAGCGACGGACTAGCGGGAGGTCGGAGCGAGACCCAGTACTTC
TRBV4-1	TRBD2	TRBJ2-1	.	CASSQVGLAGANEQFF	TGCGCCAGCAGCCAAGTCGGGCTAGCGGGAGCCAATGAGCAGTTCTTC
TRBV6-1	.	TRBJ1-1	few	CASSEFSGVRAEAFF	TGTGCCAGCAGTGAATTTTCTGGCGTCCGGGCTGAAGCTTTCTTT